This T cell receptor beta chain was retrieved from a study of response to subunit inactivated influenza vaccine. Study-level points and caveats: Each seasonal influenza vaccination, the authors suggested, recruits few new T cells.

TCRdb reprocessed the RT-PCR reads with MiXCR, giving one entry per CDR3 protein. The table lists 700,000 to 900,000 distinct CDR3 sequences, 21% of them singletons. Regarding this clonotype: The antigen remains undetermined.

This CDR3 spans 13 amino acids. V lost 4 bases to trimming and J lost 0 bases, with 9 bases between them. Germline V gene data show CDR1 as SQVTM and CDR2 as ANQGSEA. The source is a man between 50 and 59 years old who received an inactivated influenza vaccine. Source: PBMCs from blood, taken around 5 days after vaccination. V and J are TRBV29-1 and TRBJ1-1; no firm D call. CDR3 DNA sequence: TGCAGCGTTGCCGGGCTGTTGAACACTGAAGCTTTCTTT. It is translated as CSVAGLLNTEAFF.